The 30 T cell receptor beta chains presented below share a single source sample, sequenced in a study of beta chain features in type 1 diabetes. Study findings and constraints: Shorter TCRB CDR3s, moderately but significantly so, marked every one of the four CD4+ subsets in Type 1 diabetes patients.

These receptors have no known antigen. Reverse transcription of all isolated RNA meant that expressed TCRB transcripts were sequenced. TCRdb's table, derived via immunoSEQ multiplex PCR, lists solely in-frame clones and lacks some. The sample yields about 170,000 clones, approximately 8% seen once. The source material was central memory CD4+ T cells from blood. All receptors derive from a woman aged 40-49 years with type 1 diabetes.

J is TRBJ1-5 and V is TRBV19, with D possibly TRBD1 on 6 matching bases. Germline lookup yields CDR1 LNHDA and CDR2 SQIVND (reference sequence). Trimming cost V 7 bases and J 4 bases, with 14 bases left between them. The CDR3 length is 14 residues. The CDR3 spells CASNGGQGNQPQHF. DNA of the CDR3: TGTGCCAGTAACGGGGGGCAGGGGAATCAGCCCCAGCATTTT.

This chain uses TRBV14 with TRBJ2-1; TRBD2 matches 7 bases. CDR1 is SGHDN and CDR2 is FVKESK in the germline V gene. Losses at the gene ends were 8 bases for V and 4 bases for J; bases not matched to a gene: 8. The CDR3 runs to 14 residues. This chain's CDR3 is CASRGGSAYNEQFF. The CDR3 coding sequence is TGTGCCAGCCGGGGCGGGAGCGCGTACAATGAGCAGTTCTTC.

For the CDR3, the DNA is TGCAGCGTTGGAGGGTGGGGTCAGCCCCAGCATTTT. Encoded protein: CSVGGWGQPQHF. This chain connects TRBV29-1 to TRBJ1-5; D is undetermined. The CDR3 sequence is 12 residues long. Germline CDR1 SQVTM, CDR2 ANQGSEA. Trimming shortened V by 4 bases and J by 6 bases, and 10 bases separated the two germline ends.

This clone was seen many times. V usage is TRBV15 and J usage is TRBJ1-1; tentative D call: TRBD1 (6 bases). This CDR3 comprises 14 residues. The germline V and J ends were trimmed by 1 base and 5 bases, with 11 bases remaining between them. Germline V gives CDR1 LNHNV, CDR2 YYDKDF (reference sequence). The CDR3 DNA follows: TGTGCCACCAGCAGAGGGGGGCTAGGGACTGAAGCTTTCTTT. Translation gives CATSRGGLGTEAFF.

This clone was counted only a few times. The chain recombines TRBV2 with TRBJ1-5; 10 nucleotides agree with TRBD1. The J segment lost 1 base and the V segment lost 2 bases, leaving 5 bases of the junction unmatched. The CDR3 is 17 residues long. Germline values: CDR1 SNHLY, CDR2 FYNNEI. In DNA form, the CDR3 reads TGTGCCAGCAGTGAATGGACAGGGGGATTCAGCAATCAGCCCCAGCATTTT. Translation: CASSEWTGGFSNQPQHF.

This clone was recorded many times. The chain has TRBV5-1 and TRBJ2-1, with 9 bases matching TRBD1. Germline V gives CDR1 SGHRS, CDR2 YFSETQ. With 3 bases clipped from V and 9 bases from J, the junction kept 7 bases outside the gene matches. The CDR3 length is 14 residues. CDR3 in amino acids: CASSSDRGVGEQFF. DNA for the CDR3: TGCGCCAGCAGCTCGGACAGGGGCGTAGGTGAGCAGTTCTTC.

The chain uses TRBV2 and TRBJ1-1; no definite D call. The CDR3 contains 12 residues. Germline CDR1 reads SNHLY; CDR2 reads FYNNEI. V was pared by 6 bases and J by 2 bases, with 7 bases between. The CDR3 is CASRIQNTEAFF. The DNA for the CDR3 is TGTGCCAGCAGGATACAAAACACTGAAGCTTTCTTT.

This chain connects TRBV2 to TRBJ2-1; 10 bases agree with TRBD2. V was clipped by 7 bases and J by 2 bases; unmatched bases: 5. This CDR3 comprises 15 residues. CDR1 and CDR2 (germline): SNHLY, FYNNEI. In DNA, the CDR3 is TGTGCCAGCACTTCTAGCGGGGGCACCTACAATGAGCAGTTCTTC. Its protein product is CASTSSGGTYNEQFF.

This chain joins TRBV19 and TRBJ1-5, with 7 nucleotides matching TRBD1. The V segment lost 8 bases and the J segment 5 bases; nucleotides outside the gene matches: 9. Germline CDR1 is LNHDA and CDR2 is SQIVND (reference sequence). The CDR3 loop spans 14 amino acids. The CDR3 bases are TGTGCCAGTCTCCAGGGGGGCATGGATCAGCCCCAGCATTTT. It yields the protein CASLQGGMDQPQHF.

J is TRBJ2-7 and V is TRBV27; 12 nucleotides align to TRBD1. Losses at the gene ends were 2 bases for V and 6 bases for J; bases not matched to a gene: 2. Germline assignment: CDR1 MNHEY and CDR2 SMNVEV (reference sequence). The CDR3 covers 14 residues. CDR3 loop: CASSLGDRGREQYF. The DNA for the CDR3 is TGTGCCAGCAGTTTAGGGGACAGGGGGCGCGAGCAGTACTTC.

The rearrangement links TRBV6-5 to TRBJ2-7, with 9 positions matching TRBD2. The CDR3 sequence is 15 residues long. V dropped 6 bases and J dropped 3; count of bases not matched to a gene: 9. Germline lookup yields CDR1 MNHEY and CDR2 SVGAGI. The CDR3 sequence: CASSYSGGLGYEQYF. The CDR3 bases are TGTGCCAGCAGCTATAGCGGGGGTCTTGGCTACGAGCAGTACTTC.

The chain recombines TRBV10-3 with TRBJ2-2; D is perhaps TRBD2 (5 bases). Looked up from germline, CDR1 is ENHRY and CDR2 is SYGVKD. CDR3 length equals 13 residues. V lost 6 bases, J lost 3 bases, and 8 bases lay in between. The CDR3: CAIRGDDTGELFF. The CDR3 region has the DNA TGTGCCATCAGGGGAGACGACACCGGGGAGCTGTTTTTT.

This clone was picked up a small number of times. The chain joins TRBV29-1 to TRBJ1-1; TRBD1 agrees at 10 bases. V gave up 5 bases and J gave up 3 bases; unmatched junction bases: 3. The CDR3 spans 13 residues. Germline CDR1 reads SQVTM; CDR2 reads ANQGSEA. CDR3 sequence: CSVLDRGDTEAFF. The CDR3 nucleotides read TGCAGCGTTCTGGACAGGGGGGACACTGAAGCTTTCTTT.

The chain recombines TRBV29-1 with TRBJ1-1; weak D call: TRBD1 (5 bases). Germline lookup yields CDR1 SQVTM and CDR2 ANQGSEA. V was clipped by 5 bases and J by 3 bases, with 13 bases between them. CDR3 length equals 13 residues. This chain's CDR3 is CSVTEQVDTEAFF. In nucleotides, the CDR3 is TGCAGCGTTACTGAACAGGTTGACACTGAAGCTTTCTTT.

This chain connects TRBV5-4 to TRBJ1-1; D not certain. The CDR3 contains 13 residues. The germline V and J ends were trimmed by 5 bases and 1 base, with 9 bases remaining between them. The germline gives CDR1 SGHNT, CDR2 YYREEE (reference sequence). The CDR3 nucleotides are TGTGCCAGCAGTTCACACCCGAACACTGAAGCTTTCTTT. Translation: CASSSHPNTEAFF.

This clone has a handful of counts. The chain employs TRBV7-3 and TRBJ1-5; unclear D gene. CDR1 SGHTA and CDR2 FQGTGA come from the germline V gene. V gave up 1 base and J gave up 7 bases, with 8 bases separating them. This CDR3 is built from 13 residues. CDR3 nucleotide sequence: TGTGCCAGCAGCTTAAAGCCAGGCCAGCCCCAGCATTTT. Its translation is CASSLKPGQPQHF.

This clone was seen a few times. The genes are TRBV27 and TRBJ2-2; D perhaps matches TRBD2 (6 bases). The CDR3 sequence is 16 residues long. CDR1 is MNHEY and CDR2 is SMNVEV in the germline V gene (reference sequence). V was shortened by 2 bases and J by 0 bases, with 10 bases between the two germline ends. For the CDR3, the DNA is TGTGCCAGCAGTTTAAAAGGGAGGACGAACACCGGGGAGCTGTTTTTT. It is translated as CASSLKGRTNTGELFF.

The table lists this clone with a few counts. The chain is built from TRBV28 and TRBJ1-1; 7 nucleotides match TRBD1. The CDR3 contains 15 residues. V was pared by 5 bases and J by 4 bases, with 10 bases of the junction left unmatched. In germline, CDR1 is MDHEN, CDR2 SYDVKM. The CDR3 spells CASSPSTGRSTEAFF. As DNA, the CDR3 is TGTGCCAGCAGTCCCTCGACAGGGAGGAGCACTGAAGCTTTCTTT.

This sequence joins TRBV6-6 and TRBJ1-2; no reliable D call. The CDR3 contains 14 residues. V was clipped by 4 bases and J by 4 bases, with 13 bases between them. Germline V CDR1 and CDR2: MNHNY, SVGAGI (reference sequence). The CDR3 protein is CASSSGSDFYGYTF. In DNA, the CDR3 is TGTGCCAGCAGTTCGGGGTCGGACTTCTATGGCTACACCTTC.

This clone has just a few counts. This chain links TRBV25-1 with TRBJ2-1, with 11 bases aligning to TRBD2. J was trimmed by 7 bases and V by 1 base; bases with no gene match: 9. The CDR3 has 17 amino acids. Germline V gene lookup returns CDR1 MGHDK and CDR2 SYGVNS. CDR3: CASSELNLAGGRNEQFF. The DNA for the CDR3 is TGTGCCAGCAGTGAATTGAACCTAGCGGGGGGTCGAAATGAGCAGTTCTTC.

CDR3 region: CASSPGNEGTQYF. DNA for the CDR3: TGCGCCAGCAGCCCCGGGAATGAAGGGACCCAGTACTTC. This sequence joins TRBV5-1 and TRBJ2-5; perhaps TRBD2 as D (5 bases). Trimming stripped 4 bases from V and 7 bases from J, with 14 bases between. The length of the CDR3 is 13 residues. Germline loops: CDR1 SGHRS, CDR2 YFSETQ.

This clone appeared a few times. The chain couples TRBV6-5 to TRBJ2-7; 8 bases align to TRBD1. Per the germline V gene, CDR1 is MNHEY and CDR2 is SVGAGI. The junction had 8 bases not matched to a gene; V was cut back by 6 bases and J by 4 bases. This CDR3 has 14 residues. CDR3: CASSPGQGAYEQYF. The CDR3 DNA reads as TGTGCCAGCAGCCCCGGCCAGGGGGCGTACGAGCAGTACTTC.

V gene TRBV9 combines with J gene TRBJ2-4; D call uncertain. Germline assignment: CDR1 SGDLS and CDR2 YYNGEE. This CDR3 comprises 13 residues. The V and J ends lost 0 bases and 9 bases respectively, with 10 bases between them. CDR3 DNA sequence: TGTGCCAGCAGCGTAGACACCCGCGGCATTCAGTACTTC. It translates to CASSVDTRGIQYF.

This clone has more than one count but fewer than ten. This rearrangement joins TRBV6-1 to TRBJ1-2; a possible D gene is TRBD1 (5 bases). This CDR3 contains 13 residues. Between the trimmed V and J ends, which lost 5 bases and 7 bases, there was a span of 14 bases. From germline, CDR1 is MNHNS and CDR2 SASEGT. The CDR3 is CASSPRGDSGYTF. DNA for the CDR3: TGTGCCAGCAGTCCCCGGGGGGACTCTGGCTACACCTTC.

As concerns this clone: This sequence may be a read error, since a much larger clone differs from it by one base. CDR3 DNA sequence: TGTGCCAGCAGCTTAGACCAGGGTCAGCCCCAGCATTTT. As protein: CASSLDQGQPQHF. This chain uses TRBV7-3 with TRBJ1-5; D is perhaps TRBD1 (5 bases). The germline V and J ends were trimmed by 2 bases and 6 bases, with 8 bases remaining between them. The CDR3 covers 13 residues. Germline values: CDR1 SGHTA, CDR2 FQGTGA. The variable domain in full, with the rest retrieved from reference TRBV7-3 and TRBJ1-5, is GAGVSQTPSNKVTEKGKYVELRCDPISGHTALYWYRQSLGQGPEFLIYFQGTGAADDSGLPNDRFFAVRPEGSVSTLKIQRTERGDSAVYLCASSLDQGQPQHFGDGTRLSIL.

This clone was detected a few times. This chain links TRBV5-1 with TRBJ2-3; 8 bases are shared with TRBD2. Per the germline V gene, CDR1 is SGHRS and CDR2 is YFSETQ. The CDR3 is made up of 14 amino acids. V gave up 0 bases and J gave up 4 bases; unmatched junction bases: 1. The CDR3 bases are TGCGCCAGCAGCTTGGGACTAGCGTCAGATACGCAGTATTTT. Its translation is CASSLGLASDTQYF.

This clone came up a few times. The chain joins TRBV18 to TRBJ2-7, with D possibly matching TRBD1 (6 bases). CDR3 size: 14 residues. Per germline, CDR1 KGHSH and CDR2 LQKENI. V was clipped by 3 bases and J by 5 bases, with 14 bases between them. CDR3 residues: CASSPYQGNDEQYF. The DNA of the CDR3 is TGTGCCAGCTCACCTTATCAGGGGAACGACGAGCAGTACTTC.

The chain combines TRBV19 with TRBJ2-7; D perhaps matches TRBD2 (5 bases). This CDR3 contains 15 residues. The germline V gene has CDR1 LNHDA and CDR2 SQIVND (reference sequence). With 5 bases removed from V and 2 bases from J, the gap between germline ends came to 16 bases. The CDR3 spells CASSPSHLGAYEQYF. In DNA, the CDR3 is TGTGCCAGTAGTCCGTCTCATCTCGGGGCCTACGAGCAGTACTTC.

The genes are TRBV28 and TRBJ2-4; possible D gene TRBD2, 6 bases. CDR3 length equals 15 residues. Germline-derived CDR1 and CDR2 are MDHEN and SYDVKM. V lost 3 bases and J lost 1, with 10 bases in between. CDR3 sequence reads: CASSFEGRAKNIQYF. In nucleotides, the CDR3 is TGTGCCAGCAGTTTCGAGGGGAGGGCCAAAAACATTCAGTACTTC.

The chain couples TRBV6-6 to TRBJ2-1, with a possible D match to TRBD1 (6 bases). V lost 7 bases, J lost 0 bases, and 10 bases lay in between. The CDR3 has 14 residues. Per the germline V gene, CDR1 is MNHNY and CDR2 is SVGAGI (reference sequence). CDR3 nucleotides: TGTGCCAGCATGGGGGCGACCTCCTACAATGAGCAGTTCTTC. It specifies CASMGATSYNEQFF.